Below, 20 T cell receptor beta chains from the same sample are listed, as sequenced in a study of blood T cell repertoires in COVID-19. TCRdb's copy holds only in-frame clones and misses some; the assay was immunoSEQ multiplex PCR. The repertoire holds approximately 280,000 clones, with roughly 89% as singletons. Sequencing used peripheral blood. These receptors originate from a man between 50 and 59 years old with acute or convalescent COVID-19.

This rearrangement joins TRBV7-9 to TRBJ1-2; the D is unclear. The V gene's germline CDR1 is SEHNR and CDR2 FQNEAQ (reference sequence). Trimming cost V 3 bases and J 8 bases, with 13 bases left between them. The CDR3 runs to 13 residues. CDR3: CASSFSETGGYTF. DNA for the CDR3: TGTGCCAGCAGCTTTAGTGAGACGGGGGGCTACACCTTC.

As to this clone: At one boundary the junction diverges from the germline segment, which might be a read error. This rearrangement joins TRBV5-8 to TRBJ1-1; D uncertain. The V gene's germline CDR1 is SGHTS and CDR2 YDEGEE. The CDR3 length is 12 residues. CDR3 amino acids: CASSLGLTEAFF. CDR3 coding DNA: TGTGCCAGCAGTTTGGGTCTCACTGAAGCTTTCTTT.

This rearrangement joins TRBV15 to TRBJ1-5; D remains unclear. The CDR3 spans 14 residues. V was shortened by 1 base and J by 1 base, with 5 bases between the two germline ends. Germline CDR1 is LNHNV and CDR2 is YYDKDF (reference sequence). DNA for the CDR3: TGTGCCACCAGCAGAGCAGGAAGCAATCAGCCCCAGCATTTT. Protein product: CATSRAGSNQPQHF.

This sequence joins TRBV4-2 and TRBJ2-2, with TRBD2 matching over 8 bases. The CDR3 covers 17 residues. CDR1 is LGHNA and CDR2 is YNFKEQ in the germline V gene. Germline trimming cut 2 bases from V and 7 bases from J; bases unmatched to any gene: 12. The CDR3 is CASSQTMSSGYVGELFF. The DNA for the CDR3 is TGTGCCAGCAGCCAAACTATGTCTAGCGGGTACGTCGGGGAGCTGTTTTTT.

The rearrangement links TRBV9 to TRBJ2-7, with a weak D call TRBD2 (5 bases). This CDR3 has 12 amino acids. Germline-derived CDR1 and CDR2 are SGDLS and YYNGEE. The V and J ends lost 5 bases and 2 bases respectively, with 8 bases between them. CDR3 residues: CASRGETYEQYF. CDR3 DNA: TGTGCCAGCAGGGGAGAAACCTACGAGCAGTACTTC.

V usage is TRBV25-1 and J usage is TRBJ2-2; 11 bases align to TRBD1. Germline CDR1 is MGHDK and CDR2 is SYGVNS. With V trimmed by 3 bases and J by 3 bases, 3 bases remained unmatched. CDR3 length equals 16 residues. CDR3 sequence reads: CASSEGQGDYTGELFF. CDR3 nucleotide sequence: TGTGCCAGCAGTGAGGGACAGGGGGATTACACCGGGGAGCTGTTTTTT.

The rearrangement links TRBV30 to TRBJ1-1; D might be TRBD1 (6 bases). Germline V gene lookup returns CDR1 GTSNPN and CDR2 SVGIG (reference sequence). Trimming shortened V by 0 bases and J by 10 bases, and 12 bases separated the two germline ends. This CDR3 spans 12 amino acids. CDR3 in amino acids: CAWSVQGTRAFF. The CDR3 nucleotides are TGTGCCTGGAGTGTACAGGGTACTCGAGCTTTCTTT.

The V gene is TRBV11-3, the J gene TRBJ2-1, with 8 bases aligning to TRBD1. Per the germline V gene, CDR1 is SGHNT and CDR2 is YENEEA. The V gene end was trimmed by 5 bases and the J gene end by 3 bases; junction bases not matched to a gene: 3. The CDR3 spans 14 residues. CDR3 region: CASSPDRVYNEQFF. In DNA form, the CDR3 reads TGTGCCAGCAGCCCGGACAGGGTCTACAATGAGCAGTTCTTC.

This chain uses TRBV9 with TRBJ1-6; unclear D gene. The length of the CDR3 is 15 residues. The ends were cut back, 3 bases at V and 5 bases at J, with 12 bases in the middle. Looked up from germline, CDR1 is SGDLS and CDR2 is YYNGEE. This CDR3 reads CASSGVGENNSPLHF. The CDR3 DNA follows: TGTGCCAGCAGCGGGGTTGGGGAGAATAATTCACCCCTCCACTTT. Full variable domain (rest looked up from reference TRBV9 and TRBJ1-6): DSGVTQTPKHLITATGQRVTLRCSPRSGDLSVYWYQQSLDQGLQFLIQYYNGEERAKGNILERFSAQQFPDLHSELNLSSLELGDSALYFCASSGVGENNSPLHFGNGTRLTVT.

J is TRBJ2-1 and V is TRBV9; 7 bases line up with TRBD1. The germline V gene encodes CDR1 SGDLS and CDR2 YYNGEE. This CDR3 comprises 15 residues. J lost 1 base, V lost 0 bases, and 1 base had no gene match. Written as DNA, the CDR3 is TGTGCCAGCAGCGTAGTGGGACAGTCCTACAATGAGCAGTTCTTC. It codes for CASSVVGQSYNEQFF.

The chain has TRBV19 and TRBJ2-2, with 9 bases matching TRBD2. The CDR3 is 17 amino acids. V lost 8 bases to trimming and J lost 0 bases; unmatched junction nucleotides: 10. Germline CDR1 and CDR2: LNHDA and SQIVND (reference sequence). CDR3 sequence (DNA): TGTGCCAGTTCGACTGAGCGGGGGGCAACGAACACCGGGGAGCTGTTTTTT. Residues: CASSTERGATNTGELFF.

The chain carries TRBV29-1 and TRBJ1-1; D perhaps matches TRBD1 (6 bases). This CDR3 has 12 residues. Germline lookup yields CDR1 SQVTM and CDR2 ANQGSEA. Trimming took off 6 bases at V and 5 bases at J, with 13 bases between the two ends. The CDR3 region is CSVTGLRTEAFF. CDR3 sequence (DNA): TGCAGCGTGACAGGTCTAAGGACTGAAGCTTTCTTT.

V is TRBV5-4 and J is TRBJ1-3, with unresolved D. Looked up from germline, CDR1 is SGHNT and CDR2 is YYREEE (reference sequence). CDR3 length: 15 amino acids. Trimming took off 2 bases at V and 1 base at J, with 10 bases between the two ends. The CDR3 bases are TGTGCCAGCAGCTTCGGGAGAGCGTCTGGAAACACCATATATTTT. This codes for CASSFGRASGNTIYF.

This chain uses TRBV6-6 with TRBJ2-3; D gene ambiguous. The ends were cut back, 0 bases at V and 6 bases at J, with 16 bases in the middle. Germline loops: CDR1 MNHNY, CDR2 SVGAGI (reference sequence). This CDR3 has 16 amino acids. CDR3 sequence reads: CASSYSRSQVQDTQYF. The CDR3 nucleotides read TGTGCCAGCAGTTACTCGAGAAGTCAGGTTCAGGATACGCAGTATTTT.

The chain employs TRBV7-8 and TRBJ1-3, with D perhaps TRBD1 (5 bases). This CDR3 contains 15 residues. Looked up from germline, CDR1 is SGHVS and CDR2 is FQNEAQ. The V gene lost 4 bases and the J gene lost 4 bases, with 14 bases spanning the gap. CDR3 DNA: TGTGCCAGCAGCTGGGGTCAGGGTCCCGGAAACACCATATATTTT. This encodes CASSWGQGPGNTIYF.

The V gene is TRBV27, the J gene TRBJ1-5, with 9 bases that match TRBD1. V lost 2 bases and J lost 5; bases outside the gene matches: 7. The germline V gene has CDR1 MNHEY and CDR2 SMNVEV (reference sequence). This CDR3 comprises 16 residues. CDR3 sequence (DNA): TGTGCCAGCAGTTTACCCGGGACAGGGTACGATCAGCCCCAGCATTTT. Translating gives CASSLPGTGYDQPQHF.

The rearrangement links TRBV30 to TRBJ1-5; tentatively, D is TRBD1 (6 bases). This CDR3 has 14 amino acids. The V gene lost 2 bases and the J gene lost 2 bases, with 10 bases spanning the gap. Germline CDR1 reads GTSNPN; CDR2 reads SVGIG (reference sequence). Here the CDR3 reads CAWSRGAGNQPQHF. Here the CDR3 DNA reads TGTGCCTGGAGTCGGGGGGCTGGCAATCAGCCCCAGCATTTT.

The rearrangement uses TRBV5-1 and TRBJ1-5; tentatively, D is TRBD1 (6 bases). Trimming removed 4 bases at V and 5 bases at J, with 13 bases between. This CDR3 has 14 amino acids. The germline V gene has CDR1 SGHRS and CDR2 YFSETQ. The CDR3 spells CASSPLPGDQPQHF. CDR3 nucleotides: TGCGCCAGCAGCCCGTTACCAGGGGATCAGCCCCAGCATTTT.

Here the CDR3 reads CASSLGQGYFTDTQYF. CDR3 nucleotides: TGCGCCAGCAGCTTGGGACAGGGCTACTTCACAGATACGCAGTATTTT. J is TRBJ2-3 and V is TRBV5-1; TRBD1 agrees at 7 bases. Looked up from germline, CDR1 is SGHRS and CDR2 is YFSETQ. The CDR3 sequence is 16 residues long. Germline trimming cut 0 bases from V and 2 bases from J; bases unmatched to any gene: 6. The whole variable domain, filled in from reference TRBV5-1 and TRBJ2-3, reads KAGVTQTPRYLIKTRGQQVTLSCSPISGHRSVSWYQQTPGQGLQFLFEYFSETQRNKGNFPGRFSGRQFSNSRSEMNVSTLELGDSALYLCASSLGQGYFTDTQYFGPGTRLTVL.

This clone was seen a single time. This sequence joins TRBV11-1 and TRBJ2-7; TRBD1 might be the D (6 bases). The germline V gene has CDR1 SGHAT and CDR2 FQDESV (reference sequence). CDR3 size: 14 residues. V lost 5 bases and J 3 bases, leaving 14 bases between the germline ends. CDR3 bases: TGTGCCAGCAGCCCGGCTGGACAGTTCTACGAGCAGTACTTC. It translates to CASSPAGQFYEQYF. The full variable domain, in which reference TRBV11-1 and TRBJ2-7 provide the parts outside the CDR3, is EAEVAQSPRYKITEKSQAVAFWCDPISGHATLYWYRQILGQGPELLVQFQDESVVDDSQLPKDRFSAERLKGVDSTLKIQPAELGDSAMYLCASSPAGQFYEQYFGPGTRLTVT.